The 10 T cell receptor beta chains presented below share a single source sample, sequenced in a study of CD8 T cells in Susac syndrome (dated by TCRdb to about 2019). Receptor libraries were prepared by the immunoSEQ multiplex PCR assay. RNA was extracted using the RNeasy kit, and about 0.45 to 1 microgram was reverse transcribed with random hexamers. The public reads were reanalyzed by TCRdb: fastp trimming at Q25, MiXCR alignment, in-frame beta chains only. Identical CDR3 proteins give one entry, which carries the most common genes and DNA. This sample gives approximately 130,000 distinct CDR3 sequences in total; 91% of them show up just once. The ten top clones hold around 0.22% of the sample. Sequenced input: CD8+ T cells from PBMCs. These receptors originate from a human donor with multiple sclerosis.

The chain employs TRBV12-5 and TRBJ1-1, with a possible D match to TRBD1 (5 bases). From germline, CDR1 is LGHNT and CDR2 FRNRAP. Trimming took off 1 base at V and 8 bases at J, with 8 bases between the two ends. This CDR3 region has 12 residues. The CDR3 sequence is CASGLGGQEAFF. Here the CDR3 DNA reads TGTGCTAGTGGTTTGGGCGGACAAGAAGCTTTCTTT.

V gene TRBV5-1 combines with J gene TRBJ2-7; D unclear. V was cut by 0 bases and J by 7 bases, with 11 bases left in between. This CDR3 is 13 amino acids long. Germline V gene data show CDR1 as SGHRS and CDR2 as YFSETQ. The CDR3 sequence: CASSLVPAREQYF. CDR3 coding DNA: TGCGCCAGCAGCTTGGTCCCCGCAAGAGAGCAGTACTTC.

This chain uses TRBV28 with TRBJ2-2, with 7 bases matching TRBD1. V shed 6 bases and J 5 bases; nucleotides not matched to a gene: 6. Germline V lookup: CDR1 MDHEN, CDR2 SYDVKM. The CDR3 runs 14 residues. CDR3 protein: CASRRQGMTGELFF. In nucleotides, the CDR3 is TGTGCCAGCAGGAGACAGGGAATGACCGGGGAGCTGTTTTTT. The complete variable domain, with remaining parts taken from reference TRBV28 and TRBJ2-2, reads DVKVTQSSRYLVKRTGEKVFLECVQDMDHENMFWYRQDPGLGLRLIYFSYDVKMKEKGDIPEGYSVSREKKERFSLILESASTNQTSMYLCASRRQGMTGELFFGEGSRLTVL.

This clonotype was seen just once. The genes are TRBV7-6 and TRBJ2-3, with 7 nucleotides matching TRBD1. V shed 2 bases and J 4 bases; nucleotides not matched to a gene: 9. Germline V gene data show CDR1 as SGHVS and CDR2 as FNYEAQ. CDR3 length: 16 amino acids. Here the CDR3 reads CASSLPKGGTSDTQYF. The CDR3 nucleotides are TGTGCCAGCAGCTTACCTAAAGGGGGCACATCAGATACGCAGTATTTT.

This chain connects TRBV4-2 to TRBJ2-7, with 8 bases identical to TRBD2. CDR3 length equals 16 residues. The junction had 9 bases not matched to a gene; V was cut back by 1 base and J by 4 bases. CDR1 and CDR2 from the germline V gene are LGHNA and YNFKEQ. DNA of the CDR3: TGTGCCAGCAGCCAAGTTCACGGGAGGGTCGGATACGAGCAGTACTTC. Translation gives CASSQVHGRVGYEQYF.

This rearrangement joins TRBV27 to TRBJ1-5, with D perhaps matching TRBD1 (6 bases). Germline V CDR1 and CDR2: MNHEY, SMNVEV (reference sequence). The V end lost 6 bases, the J end lost 1 base, and 13 bases lay between the germline ends. The CDR3 is 15 amino acids. The CDR3 DNA reads as TGTGCCAGCAGACGACAGGACGAGAGCAATCAGCCCCAGCATTTT. It encodes CASRRQDESNQPQHF.

The CDR3 DNA is TGTGCCAGCAGCTTAATGCCTAGCGGGGAAGAGACCCAGTACTTC. This codes for CASSLMPSGEETQYF. The genes are TRBV7-9 and TRBJ2-5; 9 bases match TRBD2. The CDR3 loop spans 15 amino acids. Trimming cost V 2 bases and J 3 bases; bases outside gene matches: 4. Germline V gene lookup returns CDR1 SEHNR and CDR2 FQNEAQ (reference sequence).

The V gene is TRBV11-2, the J gene TRBJ1-1; TRBD1 might be the D (5 bases). Trimming cost V 5 bases and J 12 bases, with 13 bases left between them. This CDR3 region has 11 residues. Germline CDR1 is SGHAT and CDR2 is FQNNGV. The chain's CDR3 is CASSHGDGTFF. The CDR3 region has the DNA TGTGCCAGCAGCCACGGGGACGGGACTTTCTTT. Full variable domain (outside the CDR3, taken from reference TRBV11-2 and TRBJ1-1): EAGVAQSPRYKIIEKRQSVAFWCNPISGHATLYWYQQILGQGPKLLIQFQNNGVVDDSQLPKDRFSAERLKGVDSTLKIQPAKLEDSAVYLCASSHGDGTFFGQGTRLTVV.

This chain uses TRBV28 with TRBJ1-1; no firm D call. CDR1 is MDHEN and CDR2 is SYDVKM in the germline V gene. The ends were cut back, 3 bases at V and 0 bases at J, with 8 bases in the middle. The CDR3 consists of 14 residues. CDR3 nucleotides: TGTGCCAGCAGTTTGGGGTTTATGAACACTGAAGCTTTCTTT. Residues: CASSLGFMNTEAFF. Combining the CDR3 with reference TRBV28 and TRBJ1-1 gives the whole variable domain DVKVTQSSRYLVKRTGEKVFLECVQDMDHENMFWYRQDPGLGLRLIYFSYDVKMKEKGDIPEGYSVSREKKERFSLILESASTNQTSMYLCASSLGFMNTEAFFGQGTRLTVV.

The genes are TRBV5-5 and TRBJ2-5; D ambiguous. The V gene's germline CDR1 is SGHKS and CDR2 YYEKEE (reference sequence). V gave up 1 base and J gave up 5 bases, with 12 bases separating them. The length of the CDR3 is 14 residues. CDR3 amino acids: CASSLMGSLETQYF. Written as DNA, the CDR3 is TGTGCCAGCAGCTTGATGGGCAGTCTGGAGACCCAGTACTTC.